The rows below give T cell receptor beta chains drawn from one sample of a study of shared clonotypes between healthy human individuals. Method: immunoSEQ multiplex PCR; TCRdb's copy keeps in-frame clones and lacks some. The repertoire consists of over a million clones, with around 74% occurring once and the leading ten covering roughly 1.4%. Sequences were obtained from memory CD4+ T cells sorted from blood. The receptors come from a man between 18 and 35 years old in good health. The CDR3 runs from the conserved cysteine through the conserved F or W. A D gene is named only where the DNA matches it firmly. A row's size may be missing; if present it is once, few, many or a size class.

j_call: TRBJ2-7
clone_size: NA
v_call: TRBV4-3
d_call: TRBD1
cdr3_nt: TGCGCCAGCAGCCGCCGGACAGGGTATGACTACGAGCAGTACTTC
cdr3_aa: CASSRRTGYDYEQYF

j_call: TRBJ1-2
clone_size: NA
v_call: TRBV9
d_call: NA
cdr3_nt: TGTGCCAGCAGCGCCGGGAGCTGGGGCTACACCTTC
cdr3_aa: CASSAGSWGYTF

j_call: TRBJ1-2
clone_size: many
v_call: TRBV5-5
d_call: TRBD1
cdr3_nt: TGTGCCAGCAGCCGATCGACAGGGGAACTCTATGGCTACACCTTC
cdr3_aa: CASSRSTGELYGYTF

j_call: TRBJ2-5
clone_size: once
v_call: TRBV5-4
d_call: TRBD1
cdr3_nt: TGTGCCAGCAGCATGACCTCGTCGGACAGGACAGAGACCCAGTACTTC
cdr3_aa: CASSMTSSDRTETQYF

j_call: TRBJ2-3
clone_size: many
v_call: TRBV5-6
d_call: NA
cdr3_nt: TGTGCCAGCAGCCGCCGCGGGACTAGCACAGATACGCAGTATTTT
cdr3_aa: CASSRRGTSTDTQYF

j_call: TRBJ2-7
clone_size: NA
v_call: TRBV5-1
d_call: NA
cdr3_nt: TGCGCCAGCAGCCTGCAGGGTGTGGGGTCGGGTGAGCAGTACTTC
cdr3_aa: CASSLQGVGSGEQYF

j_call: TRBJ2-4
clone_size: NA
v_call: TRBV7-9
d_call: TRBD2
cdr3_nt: TGTGCCAGCAGCTTAGGGGAGGGAAACATTCAGTACTTC
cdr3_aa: CASSLGEGNIQYF

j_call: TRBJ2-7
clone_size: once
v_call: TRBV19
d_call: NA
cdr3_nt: TGTGCCAGTAGCAGGGTGCCCCCCTACGAGCAGTACTTC
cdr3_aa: CASSRVPPYEQYF

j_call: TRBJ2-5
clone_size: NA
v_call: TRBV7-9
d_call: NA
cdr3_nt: TGTGCCAGCAGCTTACCGGGGCCTCGGGGGGAGACCCAGTACTTC
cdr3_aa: CASSLPGPRGETQYF

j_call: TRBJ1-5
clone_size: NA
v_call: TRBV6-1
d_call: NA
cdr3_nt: TGTGCCAGCAGTGAAGCAACTGGTGGGGGCGCCGAAAATCAGCCCCAGCATTTT
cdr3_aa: CASSEATGGGAENQPQHF

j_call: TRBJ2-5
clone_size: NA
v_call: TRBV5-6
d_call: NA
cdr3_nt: TGTGCCAGCAGCTGGGAGGGGGTGAAAGAGACCCAGTACTTC
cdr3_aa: CASSWEGVKETQYF

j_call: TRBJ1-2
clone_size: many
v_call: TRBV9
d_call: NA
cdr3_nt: TGTGCCAGCAGCGTAACAGGCGCTTTGACCTTC
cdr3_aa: CASSVTGALTF

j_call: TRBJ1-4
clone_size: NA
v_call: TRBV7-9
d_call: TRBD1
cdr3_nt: TGTGCCAGCTCAGGGGCGGGACAGGGGACCCAAAAAGAAAAACTGTTTTTT
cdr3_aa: CASSGAGQGTQKEKLFF

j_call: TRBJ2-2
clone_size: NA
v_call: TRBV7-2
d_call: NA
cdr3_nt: TGTGCCAGCAGCGATCGACGGGGGAACACCGGGGAGCTGTTTTTT
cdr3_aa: CASSDRRGNTGELFF

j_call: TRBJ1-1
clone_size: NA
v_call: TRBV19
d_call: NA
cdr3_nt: TGTGCCAGTAGTATAAAAACAGGGACCGCTGAAGCTTTCTTT
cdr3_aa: CASSIKTGTAEAFF

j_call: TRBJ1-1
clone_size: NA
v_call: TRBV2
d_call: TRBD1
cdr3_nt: TGTGCCAGCAGACTGGAAGACAGGGGTCCCACTGAAGCTTTCTTT
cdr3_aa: CASRLEDRGPTEAFF

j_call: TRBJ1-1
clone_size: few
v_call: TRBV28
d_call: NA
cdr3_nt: TGTGCCAGCAGTTTACGGCAGGGTGGAGGAGTTACTGAAGCTTTCTTT
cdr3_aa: CASSLRQGGGVTEAFF

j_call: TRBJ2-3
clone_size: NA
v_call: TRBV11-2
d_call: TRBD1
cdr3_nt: TGTGCCAGCAGCAACGGACAGGGGACATCCGATACGCAGTATTTT
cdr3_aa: CASSNGQGTSDTQYF

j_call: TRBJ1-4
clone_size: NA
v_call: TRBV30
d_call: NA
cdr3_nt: TGTGCCTGGAGTCGGGGGAGGTCAACTAATGAAAAACTGTTTTTT
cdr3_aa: CAWSRGRSTNEKLFF

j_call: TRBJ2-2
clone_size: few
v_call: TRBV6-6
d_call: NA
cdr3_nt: TGTGCCATCCGGGCCACCGCGAACACCGGGGAGCTGTTTTTT
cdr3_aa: CAIRATANTGELFF

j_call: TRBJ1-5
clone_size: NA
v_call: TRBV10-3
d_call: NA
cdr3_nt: TGTGCCATCAGTCCCGTTAGCAATCAGCCCCAGCATTTT
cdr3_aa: CAISPVSNQPQHF

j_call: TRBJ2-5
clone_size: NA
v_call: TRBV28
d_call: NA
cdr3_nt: TGTGCCAGCACGGGCCCGCAAGAGACCCAGTACTTC
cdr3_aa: CASTGPQETQYF

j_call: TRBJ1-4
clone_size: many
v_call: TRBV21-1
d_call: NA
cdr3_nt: TGTGCCAGCAGCAGCGACAGGGTGGCAAAACTGTTTTTT
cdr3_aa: CASSSDRVAKLFF

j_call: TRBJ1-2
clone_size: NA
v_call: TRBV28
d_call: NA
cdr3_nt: TGTGCCAGCAGTTTAGGGGGTGGCTACACCTTC
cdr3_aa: CASSLGGGYTF

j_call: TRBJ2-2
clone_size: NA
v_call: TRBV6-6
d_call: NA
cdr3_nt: TGTGCCAGCAGTTTAATGGACAGTAGGGGCACCGGGGAGCTGTTTTTT
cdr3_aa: CASSLMDSRGTGELFF

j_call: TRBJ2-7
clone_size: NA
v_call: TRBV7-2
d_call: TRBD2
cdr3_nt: TGTGCCAGCAGCTTAGCGTTAGCGGGAGGTTCCCGTAGGCAGTACTTC
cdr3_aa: CASSLALAGGSRRQYF